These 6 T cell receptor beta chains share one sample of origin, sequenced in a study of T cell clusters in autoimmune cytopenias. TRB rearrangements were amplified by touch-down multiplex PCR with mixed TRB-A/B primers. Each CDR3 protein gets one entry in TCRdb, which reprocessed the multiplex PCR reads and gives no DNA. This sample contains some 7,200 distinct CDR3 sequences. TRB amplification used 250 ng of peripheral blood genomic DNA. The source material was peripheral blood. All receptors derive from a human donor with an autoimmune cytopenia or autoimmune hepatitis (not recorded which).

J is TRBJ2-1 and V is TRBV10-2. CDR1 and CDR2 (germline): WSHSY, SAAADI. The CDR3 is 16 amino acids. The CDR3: CASSLKAGGSYNEQFF.

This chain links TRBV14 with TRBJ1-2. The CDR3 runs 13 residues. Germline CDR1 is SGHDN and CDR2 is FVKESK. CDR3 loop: CASSQGVNYGYTF.

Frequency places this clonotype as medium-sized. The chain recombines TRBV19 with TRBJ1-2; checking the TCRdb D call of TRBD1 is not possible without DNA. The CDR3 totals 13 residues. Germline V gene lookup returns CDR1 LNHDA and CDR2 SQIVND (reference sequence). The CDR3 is CASMDSLRRGYTF. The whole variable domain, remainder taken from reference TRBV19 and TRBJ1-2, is DGGITQSPKYLFRKEGQNVTLSCEQNLNHDAMYWYRQDPGQGLRLIYYSQIVNDFQKGDIAEGYSVSREKKESFPLTVTSAQKNPTAFYLCASMDSLRRGYTFGSGTRLTVV.

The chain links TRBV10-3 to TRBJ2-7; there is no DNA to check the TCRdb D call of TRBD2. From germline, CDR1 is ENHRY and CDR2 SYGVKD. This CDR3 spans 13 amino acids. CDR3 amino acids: CAISDVQGGEQYF.

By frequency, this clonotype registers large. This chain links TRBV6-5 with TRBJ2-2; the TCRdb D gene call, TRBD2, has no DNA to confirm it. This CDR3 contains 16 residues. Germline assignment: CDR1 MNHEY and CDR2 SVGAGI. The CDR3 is CASSSGLAVNTGELFF.

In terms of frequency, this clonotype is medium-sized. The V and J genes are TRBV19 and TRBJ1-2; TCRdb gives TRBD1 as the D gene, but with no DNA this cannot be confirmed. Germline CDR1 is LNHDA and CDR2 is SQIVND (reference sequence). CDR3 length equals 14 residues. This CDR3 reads CASSNEQGLYGYTF.